Shown below are 13 T cell receptor delta chains from a single sample sequenced in a study of gamma-delta T cells after stem cell transplantation. TCRdb re-processed the RT-PCR reads via CATT. The sample has some 10,000 delta-chain clones; 1% to 1.5% are singletons. The sample consisted of gamma-delta T cells. The receptor source for this set is a human donor. It is not recorded whose cells these are; they may come from a transplant donor.

Turning to this clone: This may arise from a read error, as a much more abundant clone is one base away. In the same sample, other DNA sequences code for this CDR3. The chain has TRDV2 and TRDJ1; TRDD3 is a possible D gene (6 bases). This CDR3 is 15 amino acids long. Germline V gene lookup returns CDR1 GEAIGNYY and CDR2 EKD. The CDR3 DNA reads as TGTGCCTGTGACACTGTTGGGGGTTACACCGACAAACTCATCTTT. Translated, it gives CACDTVGGYTDKLIF.

This clone is medium-sized. Other DNA sequences in this sample translate to the same CDR3. The J gene is TRDJ1, the V gene TRDV2, with 10 bases aligning to TRDD3. CDR1 is GEAIGNYY, CDR2 EKD, per germline. V lost 0 bases, J lost 0 bases, and 12 bases stayed unmatched. This CDR3 spans 19 amino acids. CDR3 in amino acids: CACDTVQTGGSRYTDKLIF. CDR3 DNA: TGTGCCTGTGACACCGTACAAACTGGGGGATCCCGGTACACCGATAAACTCATCTTT.

Details on this clone: This likely stems from a read error, as it lies one base from a far larger clone. The sample holds other DNA sequences that translate to the same CDR3. The gene calls are TRDV2 and TRDJ1, with 7 bases identical to TRDD3. The V gene's germline CDR1 is GEAIGNYY and CDR2 EKD. CDR3 length equals 19 residues. CDR3 bases: TGTGCCTGTGACCACATGATGCCTTCACCCCTCCGGGATACCGATAAACTCATCTTC. Its protein is CACDHMMPSPLRDTDKLIF.

As regards this clone: TCRdb's protein, taken from a much larger clone, differs from this DNA's translation at residue 11, likely owing to a read error; the protein displayed comes from the DNA. The rearrangement links TRDV2 to TRDJ3; D is possibly TRDD3 (5 bases). This CDR3 contains 20 residues. Germline CDR1 is GEAIGNYY and CDR2 is EKD. Trimming removed 0 bases from V and 6 bases from J, with 23 bases in between. CDR3 DNA sequence: TGTGCCTGTGACACCGGGCTACTGGTGAGGAATACGGTGGACACCCGACAGATGTTTTTC. Protein product: CACDTGLLVRNTVDTRQMFF.

In this sample, this clone turned up a few times. The TCRdb record carries a much larger clone's protein, which differs from this DNA's translation at residue 7; a read error is the likely cause, and the protein listed here is the DNA translation. The chain has TRDV2 and TRDJ3; D possibly corresponds to TRDD3 (5 bases). The CDR3 sequence is 19 residues long. The germline V and J ends were trimmed by 0 bases and 0 bases, with 14 bases remaining between them. Per germline, CDR1 GEAIGNYY and CDR2 EKD. CDR3 nucleotide sequence: TGTGCCTGTGACACCGCAGAATACGCGGACTCCTGGGACACCCGACAGATGTTTTTC. Its translation is CACDTAEYADSWDTRQMFF.

This clone was counted a few times. This chain links TRDV2 with TRDJ1, with 12 bases lining up with TRDD3. The V and J ends lost 3 bases and 0 bases, in that order; junction bases with no gene match: 19. The CDR3 sequence is 21 residues long. CDR1 and CDR2 from the germline V gene are GEAIGNYY and EKD. The CDR3 sequence is CACDAVSTGGYKRVYTDKLIF. The DNA for the CDR3 is TGTGCCTGTGACGCCGTATCAACTGGGGGATACAAGCGTGTGTACACCGATAAACTCATCTTT.

This clone occurred a few times. V gene TRDV2 combines with J gene TRDJ1; 11 nucleotides agree with TRDD3. This CDR3 contains 18 residues. Trimming took 3 bases from V and 1 from J; bases not matched to a gene: 12. Germline CDR1 GEAIGNYY, CDR2 EKD. The CDR3 sequence is CACDPVLGDIRGTDKLIF. Written as DNA, the CDR3 is TGTGCCTGTGACCCAGTACTGGGGGATATCCGCGGCACCGATAAACTCATCTTT.

This chain connects TRDV2 to TRDJ1, with 12 bases that match TRDD3. Trimming took 0 bases from V and 5 from J; bases not matched to a gene: 3. Per the germline V gene, CDR1 is GEAIGNYY and CDR2 is EKD. This CDR3 has 15 residues. The CDR3 DNA reads TGTGCCTGTGACACCCTGGGGGATACGCAGGATAAACTCATCTTT. As protein: CACDTLGDTQDKLIF.

Sample share makes this clone medium-sized. Other DNA sequences of this sample code for an identical CDR3. The V call is TRDV2, the J call TRDJ1; D is ambiguous. The ends were cut back, 1 base at V and 0 bases at J, with 23 bases in the middle. CDR1 and CDR2 from the germline V gene are GEAIGNYY and EKD. The CDR3 is made up of 19 amino acids. As DNA, the CDR3 is TGTGCCTGTGACACGGTTTCGCGTACCAAACCTAGCTACACCGATAAACTCATCTTT. Its translation: CACDTVSRTKPSYTDKLIF.

Comment on this clone: Since a much larger clone is just one base distant, this may be a read error. J is TRDJ1 and V is TRDV2; 10 bases align to TRDD3. This CDR3 has 15 residues. CDR1 GEAIGNYY and CDR2 EKD come from the germline V gene. The V segment lost 3 bases and the J segment 5 bases; nucleotides outside the gene matches: 8. This chain's CDR3 is CACDGRGDTQDKLIF. The CDR3 DNA follows: TGTGCCTGTGACGGGCGGGGGGATACGCAGGATAAACTCATCTTT.

This clone came up a few times. The protein that TCRdb holds for this DNA derives from a much larger clone and differs from the translated DNA at residue 15, which likely indicates a read error; the protein shown here is translated from the DNA. This chain uses TRDV2 with TRDJ1; the match to TRDD3 covers 10 bases. This CDR3 is 16 amino acids long. Germline V lookup: CDR1 GEAIGNYY, CDR2 EKD. CDR3 amino acids: CACDTIGGYKTDKLTF. For the CDR3, the DNA is TGTGCCTGTGACACCATTGGGGGATACAAGACCGATAAACTCACCTTT.

This clone has a count of ten or more. The chain recombines TRDV2 with TRDJ1, with 13 bases matching TRDD3. The CDR3 contains 18 residues. V shed 3 bases, J shed 2 bases, and the junction held 11 bases outside the gene matches. Looked up from germline, CDR1 is GEAIGNYY and CDR2 is EKD. The CDR3 spells CACDSVLGDTLRTDKLIF. CDR3 in DNA: TGTGCCTGTGACTCGGTACTGGGGGATACGCTACGGACCGATAAACTCATCTTT.

The sample holds many counts of this clone. The chain carries TRDV2 and TRDJ2; 8 bases match TRDD3. The junction had 3 bases not matched to a gene; V was cut back by 2 bases and J by 2 bases. There are 15 residues in the CDR3. Germline V gives CDR1 GEAIGNYY, CDR2 EKD. In DNA, the CDR3 is TGTGCCTGTGACAGACTGGGGGCCTTGACAGCACAACTCTTCTTT. As protein: CACDRLGALTAQLFF.